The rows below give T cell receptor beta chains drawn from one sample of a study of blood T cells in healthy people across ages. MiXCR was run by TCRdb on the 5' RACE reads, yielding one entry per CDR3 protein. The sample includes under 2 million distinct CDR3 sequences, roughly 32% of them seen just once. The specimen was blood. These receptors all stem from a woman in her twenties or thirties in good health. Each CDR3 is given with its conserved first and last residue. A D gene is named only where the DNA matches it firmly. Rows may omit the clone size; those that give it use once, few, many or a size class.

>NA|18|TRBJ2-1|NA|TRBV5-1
TGCGCCAGCAGCGGGGGGCGGCGACCGGGGATAAGCTACAATGAGCAGTTCTTC
CASSGGRRPGISYNEQFF
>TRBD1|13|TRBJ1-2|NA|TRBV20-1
TGCAGTGCCCCGGACAGGGGTATCGATGGCTACACCTTC
CSAPDRGIDGYTF
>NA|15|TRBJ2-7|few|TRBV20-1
TGCAGTGCTAGACTCCCGGCGTCGAGCTCCTACGAGCAGTACTTC
CSARLPASSSYEQYF
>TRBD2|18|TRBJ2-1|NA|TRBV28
TGTGCCAGCAGTTCCCTTCTCCCAACTAGCGGAGATTACAATGAGCAGTTCTTC
CASSSLLPTSGDYNEQFF
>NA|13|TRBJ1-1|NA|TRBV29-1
TGCAGCGTTGACGGGACACAAAACACTGAAGCTTTCTTT
CSVDGTQNTEAFF
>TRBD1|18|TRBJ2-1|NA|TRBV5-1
TGCGCCAGCAGCCCCCTACGCCAGGGGACAGCCCCTTCCAATGAGCAGTTCTTC
CASSPLRQGTAPSNEQFF
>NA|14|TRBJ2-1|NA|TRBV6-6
TGTGCCAGCAGTTGGCAGGCAGGATACAATGAGCAGTTCTTC
CASSWQAGYNEQFF
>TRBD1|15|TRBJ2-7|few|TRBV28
TGTGCCAGCAGCTCGAGGGACAGGACCCCCTACGAGCAGTACTTC
CASSSRDRTPYEQYF
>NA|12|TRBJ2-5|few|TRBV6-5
TGTGCCAGCAGTTACGGGGGAACCACCCTGTACTTC
CASSYGGTTLYF
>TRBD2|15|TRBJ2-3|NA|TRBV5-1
TGCGCCAGCAGGCGCGGGGGGGGAGACACAGATACGCAGTATTTT
CASRRGGGDTDTQYF
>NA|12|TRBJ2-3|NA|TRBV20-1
TGCAGTGTCAGTGGCGACACAGATACGCAGTATTTT
CSVSGDTDTQYF
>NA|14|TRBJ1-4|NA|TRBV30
TGTGCCTGGACCGTCGGTGGCGATAATGAAAAACTGTTTTTT
CAWTVGGDNEKLFF
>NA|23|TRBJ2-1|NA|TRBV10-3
TGTGCCATCAGTGGGCAGGGGGAAAGGCAGGGTTCCAGCGGGCGGGGAATCTACAATGAGCAGTTCTTC
CAISGQGERQGSSGRGIYNEQFF
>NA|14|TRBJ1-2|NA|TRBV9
TGCGTCAGCAGCGTAGGCGGAGGGGGAAATGGCTACACCTTC
CVSSVGGGGNGYTF
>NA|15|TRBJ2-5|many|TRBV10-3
TGTGCCATCAGTGAGTCGGGGGCCAGTCCAGAGACCCAGTACTTC
CAISESGASPETQYF
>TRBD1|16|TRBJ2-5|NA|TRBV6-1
TGTGCCAGCAGTGAAGAGGTTCTCGCAGGGGGAGAGACCCAGTACTTC
CASSEEVLAGGETQYF
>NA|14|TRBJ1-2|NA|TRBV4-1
TGCGCCAGCAGCCAGCTACAGGATAACTATGGCTACACCTTC
CASSQLQDNYGYTF
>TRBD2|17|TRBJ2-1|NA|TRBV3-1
TGTGCCAGCAGCCAAGTCCAGGGACTAGCGGGAGAAGATGAGCAGTTCTTC
CASSQVQGLAGEDEQFF
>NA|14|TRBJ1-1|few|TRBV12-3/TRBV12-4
TGTGCCAGCAGTTTAGGTGGGAGGAAGGCTGAAGCTTTCTTT
CASSLGGRKAEAFF
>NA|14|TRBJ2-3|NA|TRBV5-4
TGTGCCAGCAGCTTCCCTAGTGGCACAGATACGCAGTATTTT
CASSFPSGTDTQYF
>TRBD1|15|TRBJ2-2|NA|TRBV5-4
TGTGCCAGCAGCTCCGAGACAGGGGGCTCCGGGGAGCCGTTTTTT
CASSSETGGSGEPFF
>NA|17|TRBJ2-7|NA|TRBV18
TGTGCCAGCTCACCACCGGTAAATAGCGGCCCCTCCTACGAGCAGTACTTC
CASSPPVNSGPSYEQYF
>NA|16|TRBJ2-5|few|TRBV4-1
TGCGCCAGCAGCCTGGGGCCGGGCCAGGGGGGAGAGACCCAGTACTTC
CASSLGPGQGGETQYF
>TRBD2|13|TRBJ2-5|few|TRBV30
TGTGCCTGGAGTGCGTATGCGGGGGGGCATCAGTACTTC
CAWSAYAGGHQYF